Detailed here is one T cell receptor beta chain. This sample was included in a study of blood T cell repertoires in COVID-19. Across the whole study: Sites in the United States, Italy and Spain provided acute and convalescent COVID-19 samples. Sample material is recorded as cDNA or gDNA derived from T cells, B-cell-depleted T cells, or PBMCs.

Repertoires were generated with immunoSEQ multiplex PCR, while TCRdb's copy carries only in-frame clones and drops some. The table has 90,000 to 120,000 clones, over 65% seen once. The V end lost 4 bases, the J end lost 5 bases, and 14 bases lay between the germline ends. The CDR3 spans 14 residues. The V gene's germline CDR1 is SGHDN and CDR2 FVKESK. The source of this sequence is a man aged 55 to 70 with acute or convalescent COVID-19. Sequenced material: peripheral blood. V is TRBV14 and J is TRBJ1-1; D is ambiguous. The CDR3, as DNA: TGTGCCAGCAGCCCCCTACTCATCCGGACTGAAGCTTTCTTT. Its translation: CASSPLLIRTEAFF.